This entry lists 11 T cell receptor beta chains sequenced from one sample in a study of STAT5B mutations in CD4+ large granular lymphocyte leukemia. Produced via immunoSEQ multiplex PCR; TCRdb's table is partial and in-frame only. The top ten clones hold about 0.34% of a sample with about 46,000 clones, roughly four fifths of them seen once. Sequenced sample: CD4+ T cells from blood buffy coats. The receptor set was obtained from a human donor in good health.

The rearrangement links TRBV14 to TRBJ2-2, with no clear D. The V gene's germline CDR1 is SGHDN and CDR2 FVKESK. V lost 6 bases and J 1 base, leaving 6 bases between the germline ends. The CDR3 contains 13 residues. Here the CDR3 DNA reads TGTGCCAGCAGTCGAAGGAACACCGGGGAGCTGTTTTTT. This codes for CASSRRNTGELFF.

The chain combines TRBV18 with TRBJ2-5, with 7 positions matching TRBD1. This CDR3 comprises 16 residues. V lost 4 bases to trimming and J lost 2 bases; unmatched junction nucleotides: 10. The germline V gene encodes CDR1 KGHSH and CDR2 LQKENI. The CDR3 DNA reads as TGTGCCAGCTCACTATTAACCGGGACAGAACAAGAGACCCAGTACTTC. This translates into CASSLLTGTEQETQYF. The whole variable domain, filled in from reference TRBV18 and TRBJ2-5, reads NAGVMQNPRHLVRRRGQEARLRCSPMKGHSHVYWYRQLPEEGLKFMVYLQKENIIDESGMPKERFSAEFPKEGPSILRIQQVVRGDSAAYFCASSLLTGTEQETQYFGPGTRLLVL.

V is TRBV11-2 and J is TRBJ2-4, with 8 positions matching TRBD2. Trimming cost V 5 bases and J 3 bases; bases outside gene matches: 9. Germline V gives CDR1 SGHAT, CDR2 FQNNGV. The CDR3 has 16 amino acids. CDR3 DNA sequence: TGTGCCAGCAGCCCTCGGGGGGGCGGGGGCAAAAACATTCAGTACTTC. Translated: CASSPRGGGGKNIQYF.

V is TRBV6-5 and J is TRBJ2-1; D possibly matches TRBD1 or TRBD2 (5 bases each). Trimming pared 5 bases from V and 7 bases from J, leaving 18 bases between. The CDR3 runs 15 residues. The germline CDR1 and CDR2 sequences are MNHEY and SVGAGI. CDR3 loop: CASSRGTTWGNEQFF. The CDR3 DNA is TGTGCCAGCAGTCGGGGCACTACTTGGGGAAATGAGCAGTTCTTC.

The chain links TRBV7-3 to TRBJ2-2, with 7 bases that match TRBD1. Germline trimming cut 3 bases from V and 6 bases from J; bases unmatched to any gene: 4. This CDR3 has 14 residues. The germline V gene has CDR1 SGHTA and CDR2 FQGTGA. The CDR3 loop reads CASSLTGLAGELFF. The CDR3 nucleotides are TGTGCCAGCAGCTTGACAGGGTTGGCCGGGGAGCTGTTTTTT. The variable domain in full, with the rest retrieved from reference TRBV7-3 and TRBJ2-2, is GAGVSQTPSNKVTEKGKYVELRCDPISGHTALYWYRQSLGQGPEFLIYFQGTGAADDSGLPNDRFFAVRPEGSVSTLKIQRTERGDSAVYLCASSLTGLAGELFFGEGSRLTVL.

V gene TRBV2 combines with J gene TRBJ1-2; 10 bases are shared with TRBD1. The trim removed 6 bases at V and 2 bases at J, leaving 6 bases unmatched. Germline V gene sequence: CDR1 SNHLY, CDR2 FYNNEI. This CDR3 is 15 amino acids long. Here the CDR3 reads CASSRDRGTNYGYTF. Here the CDR3 DNA reads TGTGCCAGCAGCCGGGACAGGGGTACAAACTATGGCTACACCTTC. Supplemented by reference TRBV2 and TRBJ1-2, the full variable domain reads EPEVTQTPSHQVTQMGQEVILRCVPISNHLYFYWYRQILGQKVEFLVSFYNNEISEKSEIFDDQFSVERPDGSNFTLKIRSTKLEDSAMYFCASSRDRGTNYGYTFGSGTRLTVV.

The chain has TRBV18 and TRBJ1-1, with D unresolved. V lost 0 bases, J lost 2 bases, and 10 bases lay in between. This CDR3 spans 15 amino acids. The V gene's germline CDR1 is KGHSH and CDR2 LQKENI. DNA of the CDR3: TGTGCCAGCTCACCACCAGGATGGGGAAACACTGAAGCTTTCTTT. Protein sequence: CASSPPGWGNTEAFF. The variable domain in full, with the rest retrieved from reference TRBV18 and TRBJ1-1, is NAGVMQNPRHLVRRRGQEARLRCSPMKGHSHVYWYRQLPEEGLKFMVYLQKENIIDESGMPKERFSAEFPKEGPSILRIQQVVRGDSAAYFCASSPPGWGNTEAFFGQGTRLTVV.

The gene calls are TRBV5-5 and TRBJ2-5, with TRBD1 identical over 9 bases. The CDR3 spans 19 residues. The germline V gene encodes CDR1 SGHKS and CDR2 YYEKEE (reference sequence). The junction had 17 bases not matched to a gene; V was cut back by 2 bases and J by 3 bases. CDR3 nucleotide sequence: TGTGCCAGCAGCTTATTCCCAAGGGGGGGACAGGGAGGAGAAGAGACCCAGTACTTC. This encodes CASSLFPRGGQGGEETQYF.

The chain employs TRBV6-5 and TRBJ2-5; maybe TRBD2 (5 bases). The DNA end favors TRBJ2-7, so the J call may be wrong. Germline CDR1 MNHEY, CDR2 SVGAGI. The CDR3 is made up of 14 amino acids. CDR3 DNA: TGTGCCAGCAGTTACTCCCGGGACTCCTACGAGCAGTACTTC. Its protein is CASSYSRDSYEQYF.

The chain is built from TRBV5-1 and TRBJ1-1, with 11 bases fitting TRBD1. CDR3 size: 18 residues. Germline V gene data show CDR1 as SGHRS and CDR2 as YFSETQ. After removal of 3 bases from V and 5 bases from J, the junction contained 15 bases not matched to a gene. This chain's CDR3 is CASSSPRTGGYLSTEAFF. The CDR3 coding sequence is TGCGCCAGCAGCTCTCCGAGGACAGGGGGCTATCTGAGTACTGAAGCTTTCTTT.

This chain connects TRBV5-1 to TRBJ1-1; D perhaps matches TRBD1 (5 bases). Germline CDR1 and CDR2: SGHRS and YFSETQ. V was clipped by 0 bases and J by 5 bases, with 11 bases between them. This CDR3 region has 14 residues. The CDR3 nucleotides read TGCGCCAGCAGCTTGGGGGGGGGTTATACTGAAGCTTTCTTT. This sequence encodes CASSLGGGYTEAFF.